A single sample is the source of the 21 T cell receptor beta chains below, sequenced in a study of naive and memory T cell subsets. Amplification of ligated cDNA took four PCR rounds with SP2 and nested alpha and beta constant primers. TCRdb called the 5' RACE reads again in MiXCR, with one record for every CDR3 protein. Of 60,000 or so distinct CDR3 sequences in the sample, around 7.7% were seen once. TCR cDNA received a 3' ligated oligonucleotide that carried a UMI. All receptors come from a male donor in good health.

This clonotype showed up many times. V gene TRBV4-1 combines with J gene TRBJ1-5; TRBD1 might be the D (6 bases). This CDR3 has 14 residues. V shed 0 bases and J shed 5 bases, with 8 bases lying between them. Germline values: CDR1 MGHRA, CDR2 YSYEKL. In DNA form, the CDR3 reads TGCGCCAGCAGCCAAGAGCACAGGGATCAGCCCCAGCATTTT. It codes for CASSQEHRDQPQHF.

This clonotype was seen repeatedly, ten times or more. J is TRBJ2-1 and V is TRBV12-3 or TRBV12-4; D gene uncertain. V dropped 3 bases and J dropped 4 bases, with 22 bases sitting between them. This CDR3 spans 18 amino acids. The chain's CDR3 is CASSFFSFGVRFYNEQFF. CDR3 sequence (DNA): TGTGCCAGCAGTTTCTTCAGTTTTGGGGTTCGCTTTTACAATGAGCAGTTCTTC.

This clonotype appeared many times. The chain couples TRBV3-1 to TRBJ2-1; 9 bases are shared with TRBD2. Germline loops: CDR1 LGHDT, CDR2 YNNKEL (reference sequence). Unmatched junction bases numbered 10, after V lost 4 bases and J lost 6 bases. The CDR3 covers 16 residues. CDR3 protein: CASSPIAGEKINEQFF. The CDR3 bases are TGTGCCAGCAGCCCAATAGCGGGAGAGAAGATCAATGAGCAGTTCTTC.

Only a few counts were recorded for this clonotype. The CDR3 coding sequence is TGTGCCAGCAGCCGTACTCTAGCGGGAGATAGCGAGCAGTACTTC. Amino acid sequence: CASSRTLAGDSEQYF. This chain joins TRBV6-6 and TRBJ2-7; 10 nucleotides line up with TRBD2. CDR3 length: 15 amino acids. From germline, CDR1 is MNHNY and CDR2 SVGAGI (reference sequence). Unmatched junction bases numbered 11, after V lost 6 bases and J lost 6 bases.

The gene calls are TRBV6-5 and TRBJ2-2; D may be TRBD2 (6 bases). CDR3 size: 15 residues. Germline CDR1 MNHEY, CDR2 SVGAGI. Deletions cut 6 bases from V and 0 bases from J, with 11 bases between. The CDR3: CASREGSSNTGELFF. In DNA, the CDR3 is TGTGCCAGCAGGGAGGGTAGCTCGAACACCGGGGAGCTGTTTTTT.

This clonotype showed up many times. The V call is TRBV5-8, the J call TRBJ2-7; D is unclear. This CDR3 spans 12 amino acids. V was shortened by 4 bases and J by 4 bases, with 9 bases between the two germline ends. Germline V gene data show CDR1 as SGHTS and CDR2 as YDEGEE. CDR3 residues: CASSKNGYEQYF. CDR3 DNA: TGTGCCAGCAGCAAAAACGGGTACGAGCAGTACTTC. The whole variable domain, remainder taken from reference TRBV5-8 and TRBJ2-7, is EAGVTQSPTHLIKTRGQQATLRCSPISGHTSVYWYQQALGLGLQFLLWYDEGEERNRGNFPPRFSGRQFPNYSSELNVNALELEDSALYLCASSKNGYEQYFGPGTRLTVT.

This clonotype was observed many times. The chain is built from TRBV27 and TRBJ2-6, with D hard to call. The ends were cut back, 4 bases at V and 1 base at J, with 5 bases in the middle. This CDR3 spans 14 amino acids. Germline CDR1 is MNHEY and CDR2 is SMNVEV (reference sequence). CDR3 DNA sequence: TGTGCCAGCAGTTCATGGTCTGGGGCCAACGTCCTGACTTTC. Protein sequence: CASSSWSGANVLTF.

To note about this clonotype: This sequence may be a read error, since a much larger clone differs from it by one base. The conserved phenylalanine or tryptophan normally closing the CDR3 is absent here, so this likely arose from a read error. This sequence joins TRBV14 and TRBJ2-1; 11 bases map to TRBD2. Germline V gene sequence: CDR1 SGHDN, CDR2 FVKESK. The CDR3 runs to 15 residues. With 4 bases clipped from V and 6 bases from J, the junction kept 5 bases outside the gene matches. The chain's CDR3 is CASSLNSGRVNEQFS. CDR3 coding DNA: TGTGCCAGCAGCCTAAATAGCGGGAGGGTCAATGAGCAGTTCTCC.

The genes are TRBV6-5 and TRBJ1-3; the D gene is possibly TRBD1 (5 bases). V lost 2 bases, J lost 2 bases, and 25 bases lay in between. This CDR3 region has 20 residues. CDR1 is MNHEY and CDR2 is SVGAGI in the germline V gene. For the CDR3, the DNA is TGTGCCAGCAGTTACGGGGCCGGTGGTGGCAGGGCCCCAACTGGAAACACCATATATTTT. The encoded protein is CASSYGAGGGRAPTGNTIYF.

DNA for the CDR3: TGTGCCAGTAGTATGGGGACAGGCTACGAGCAGTACTTC. It specifies CASSMGTGYEQYF. The chain links TRBV19 to TRBJ2-7; TRBD1 agrees at 8 bases. With V trimmed by 3 bases and J by 3 bases, 1 base remained unmatched. The CDR3 spans 13 residues. From germline, CDR1 is LNHDA and CDR2 SQIVND (reference sequence).

V gene TRBV3-1 combines with J gene TRBJ2-3; possibly TRBD2 for D (5 bases). The V gene lost 5 bases and the J gene lost 0 bases, with 9 bases spanning the gap. This CDR3 is 14 amino acids long. Germline V gene sequence: CDR1 LGHDT, CDR2 YNNKEL (reference sequence). The CDR3 loop reads CASSVRVSTDTQYF. CDR3 nucleotides: TGTGCCAGCAGCGTGCGGGTTAGCACAGATACGCAGTATTTT.

This clonotype has a handful of counts. V and J are TRBV7-2 and TRBJ2-2; 7 nucleotides line up with TRBD1. V was pared by 5 bases and J by 3 bases, with 9 bases of the junction left unmatched. The CDR3 has 16 residues. Looked up from germline, CDR1 is SGHTA and CDR2 is FQGNSA. The CDR3 DNA sequence: TGTGCCAGCAGCCTCCGCCTGACAGGGCACACCGGGGAGCTGTTTTTT. Encoded protein: CASSLRLTGHTGELFF.

V usage is TRBV14 and J usage is TRBJ1-1; D not certain. Germline-derived CDR1 and CDR2 are SGHDN and FVKESK. The CDR3 covers 14 residues. V was trimmed by 3 bases and J by 1 base, leaving 9 bases between them. The CDR3 sequence: CASSHIGGNTEAFF. CDR3 sequence (DNA): TGTGCCAGCAGCCATATCGGAGGGAACACTGAAGCTTTCTTT.

This clonotype was seen only a few times. The chain employs TRBV6-5 and TRBJ1-2; possible D gene TRBD1, 6 bases. Looked up from germline, CDR1 is MNHEY and CDR2 is SVGAGI. V was shortened by 6 bases and J by 4 bases, with 15 bases between the two germline ends. CDR3 length equals 14 residues. CDR3 amino acids: CASSFGGQPYGYTF. Here the CDR3 DNA reads TGTGCCAGCAGCTTCGGTGGACAGCCCTATGGCTACACCTTC.

This clonotype was observed a few times. The rearrangement links TRBV5-4 to TRBJ2-1, with 13 bases that match TRBD2. V shed 4 bases and J 1 base; nucleotides not matched to a gene: 5. CDR1 is SGHNT and CDR2 is YYREEE in the germline V gene (reference sequence). This CDR3 region has 17 residues. The CDR3: CASSPTSGGVSYNEQFF. The CDR3 region has the DNA TGTGCCAGCAGCCCCACTAGCGGGGGGGTATCCTACAATGAGCAGTTCTTC.

This rearrangement joins TRBV24-1 to TRBJ1-6, with 9 bases lining up with TRBD1. V dropped 5 bases and J dropped 6; count of bases not matched to a gene: 4. The germline V gene encodes CDR1 KGHDR and CDR2 SFDVKD. This CDR3 is 15 amino acids long. The CDR3 spells CATSATGQGNSPLHF. In DNA, the CDR3 is TGTGCCACCAGTGCAACGGGACAGGGTAATTCACCCCTCCACTTT.

In its sample, this clonotype was seen a few times. This chain connects TRBV3-1 to TRBJ2-7; D is undetermined. The CDR3 contains 14 residues. Between the trimmed V and J ends, which lost 1 base and 0 bases, there was a span of 7 bases. Germline CDR1 LGHDT, CDR2 YNNKEL (reference sequence). The DNA of the CDR3 is TGTGCCAGCAGCCAAGTCCACAGCTCCTACGAGCAGTACTTC. Its protein is CASSQVHSSYEQYF.

This clonotype was detected a few times. V usage is TRBV6-2 or TRBV6-3 and J usage is TRBJ2-7; 11 bases match TRBD1. V was pared by 8 bases and J by 4 bases, with 7 bases of the junction left unmatched. From germline, CDR1 is MNHEY and CDR2 SVGEGT. The CDR3 loop spans 14 amino acids. Written as DNA, the CDR3 is TGTGCCAGCGAACGGGACAGGGGGGGTTACGAGCAGTACTTC. Translated, it gives CASERDRGGYEQYF.

This clonotype has only a few counts. This chain joins TRBV12-3 or TRBV12-4 and TRBJ2-1; D is uncertain. There are 14 residues in the CDR3. V lost 0 bases and J lost 6, with 9 bases in between. This CDR3 is CASSLAAPINEQFF. CDR3 DNA: TGTGCCAGCAGTTTAGCAGCCCCCATCAATGAGCAGTTCTTC.

J is TRBJ2-1 and V is TRBV7-6, with D possibly being TRBD1 (6 bases). In germline, CDR1 is SGHVS, CDR2 FNYEAQ. V gave up 5 bases and J gave up 7 bases, with 18 bases separating them. The CDR3 runs to 15 residues. The CDR3 DNA sequence: TGTGCCAGCAGCCCCCGAGGGGTAGGGGGAAATGAGCAGTTCTTC. This gives the protein CASSPRGVGGNEQFF.

This sequence joins TRBV6-5 and TRBJ1-5; TRBD1 is a possible D gene (6 bases). Germline-derived CDR1 and CDR2 are MNHEY and SVGAGI. The CDR3 has 13 amino acids. The V and J ends lost 7 bases and 4 bases respectively, with 11 bases between them. The CDR3 region has the DNA TGTGCCAGCACCCCCCAGGGGAATCAGCCCCAGCATTTT. It is translated as CASTPQGNQPQHF.